This passage covers 30 T cell receptor beta chains from one sample sequenced in a study of blood T cell repertoires in COVID-19. TCRdb's copy holds only in-frame clones and misses some; the assay was immunoSEQ multiplex PCR. This table has around 300,000 clones, around 87% appearing once. The material sequenced was peripheral blood. These receptors were collected from a woman in her 50s with active or convalescent COVID-19.

V gene TRBV30 combines with J gene TRBJ2-2; 9 nucleotides align to TRBD2. Trimming at V came to 5 bases and at J to 2 bases, leaving 6 bases not matched to a gene. Germline V gene data show CDR1 as GTSNPN and CDR2 as SVGIG (reference sequence). This CDR3 region has 15 residues. The CDR3 reads CAWGRGLANTGELFF. Here the CDR3 DNA reads TGTGCCTGGGGGAGGGGACTAGCTAACACCGGGGAGCTGTTTTTT. Combining the CDR3 with reference TRBV30 and TRBJ2-2 gives the whole variable domain SQTIHQWPATLVQPVGSPLSLECTVEGTSNPNLYWYRQAAGRGLQLLFYSVGIGQISSEVPQNLSASRPQDRQFILSSKKLLLSDSGFYLCAWGRGLANTGELFFGEGSRLTVL.

This chain connects TRBV6-2 or TRBV6-3 to TRBJ1-5; 8 nucleotides match TRBD1. V shed 2 bases, J shed 11 bases, and the junction held 14 bases outside the gene matches. Looked up from germline, CDR1 is MNHEY and CDR2 is SVGEGT. This CDR3 spans 16 amino acids. The CDR3, as DNA: TGTGCCAGCAGTTACGGGACAGGTACCCGTCGGCAGTCCCAGCATTTT. This gives the protein CASSYGTGTRRQSQHF.

This chain uses TRBV27 with TRBJ1-2; the D is unclear. Germline lookup yields CDR1 MNHEY and CDR2 SMNVEV (reference sequence). This CDR3 is built from 15 residues. Between the trimmed V and J ends, which lost 3 bases and 7 bases, there was a span of 18 bases. The CDR3 DNA is TGTGCCAGCAGTTTTTCGGGAGCCCTATGGCCTGGCTACACCTTC. Translated, it gives CASSFSGALWPGYTF.

The chain is built from TRBV19 and TRBJ1-2, with TRBD1 as a possible D gene (6 bases). Germline V gene sequence: CDR1 LNHDA, CDR2 SQIVND (reference sequence). V gave up 5 bases and J gave up 4 bases, with 14 bases separating them. The CDR3 extends over 14 amino acids. The CDR3 DNA reads as TGTGCCAGTAGTTCTGACAGGAAGATCTATGGCTACACCTTC. Residues: CASSSDRKIYGYTF.

This clone was seen more than once but under ten times. The chain has TRBV20-1 and TRBJ1-4; D might be TRBD1 (6 bases). In germline, CDR1 is DFQATT, CDR2 SNEGSKA (reference sequence). V gave up 3 bases and J gave up 4 bases, with 18 bases separating them. This CDR3 comprises 16 residues. The CDR3 DNA follows: TGCAGTGCTAGTCCTATGATGACAGGAGTTAATGAAAAACTGTTTTTT. This translates into CSASPMMTGVNEKLFF.

CDR3: CASSLGWDRETYEQYF. For the CDR3, the DNA is TGCGCCAGCAGCTTGGGATGGGACAGGGAGACCTACGAGCAGTACTTC. The chain is built from TRBV5-1 and TRBJ2-7, with 9 bases aligning to TRBD1. The CDR3 has 16 amino acids. Germline trimming cut 0 bases from V and 2 bases from J; bases unmatched to any gene: 6. The germline V gene has CDR1 SGHRS and CDR2 YFSETQ.

The chain recombines TRBV11-3 with TRBJ2-2; 12 bases fit TRBD2. V dropped 5 bases and J dropped 2; count of bases not matched to a gene: 6. CDR1 and CDR2 from the germline V gene are SGHNT and YENEEA. The CDR3 has 17 amino acids. The CDR3 region is CASSPRTSGVNTGELFF. The DNA for the CDR3 is TGTGCCAGCAGCCCTCGGACTAGCGGGGTCAACACCGGGGAGCTGTTTTTT.

The chain links TRBV7-3 to TRBJ1-1; D perhaps matches TRBD1 (6 bases). V lost 5 bases to trimming and J lost 6 bases, with 16 bases between them. The CDR3 consists of 14 residues. Germline CDR1 and CDR2: SGHTA and FQGTGA. The DNA for the CDR3 is TGTGCCAGCAGCCCTTCACAGGGTCTTTCTGAAGCTTTCTTT. Residues: CASSPSQGLSEAFF.

J is TRBJ1-2 and V is TRBV4-2, with TRBD1 matching 9 bases. This CDR3 spans 19 amino acids. Germline V CDR1 and CDR2: LGHNA, YNFKEQ. V was clipped by 0 bases and J by 2 bases; unmatched bases: 13. The CDR3 DNA sequence: TGTGCCAGCAGCCAAGAAGGGAACAGGGGGCGAATATCCAACTATGGCTACACCTTC. Translated: CASSQEGNRGRISNYGYTF.

The V gene is TRBV7-8, the J gene TRBJ2-7; TRBD1 matches at 7 bases. Germline loops: CDR1 SGHVS, CDR2 FQNEAQ. This CDR3 has 18 amino acids. V was pared by 5 bases and J by 3 bases, with 19 bases of the junction left unmatched. CDR3 sequence: CASSLQTGPALFVYEQYF. CDR3 in DNA: TGTGCCAGCAGCCTCCAGACAGGGCCAGCACTCTTTGTCTACGAGCAGTACTTC.

CDR3 amino acids: CAISEIDEQYF. The CDR3 nucleotides read TGTGCCATCAGTGAGATCGACGAGCAGTACTTC. The rearrangement joins TRBV10-3 to TRBJ2-7; no clear D gene. V was shortened by 2 bases and J by 5 bases, with 4 bases between the two germline ends. The CDR3 is 11 residues long. Germline values: CDR1 ENHRY, CDR2 SYGVKD.

The rearrangement links TRBV18 to TRBJ2-3; TRBD2 matches at 14 bases. J was trimmed by 3 bases and V by 6 bases; bases with no gene match: 8. From germline, CDR1 is KGHSH and CDR2 LQKENI. The CDR3 has 17 residues. CDR3 protein: CASSPTSGRAVTDTQYF. In nucleotides, the CDR3 is TGTGCCAGCTCTCCGACTAGCGGGAGGGCCGTGACAGATACGCAGTATTTT.

The chain carries TRBV15 and TRBJ2-1, with a possible D match to TRBD1 (6 bases). CDR1 and CDR2 (germline): LNHNV, YYDKDF (reference sequence). The V and J ends lost 0 bases and 10 bases respectively, with 7 bases between them. The CDR3 contains 12 residues. DNA for the CDR3: TGTGCCACCAGCAGAGATGGGACAGAGCAGTTCTTC. This sequence encodes CATSRDGTEQFF.

This rearrangement joins TRBV18 to TRBJ2-7; D is undetermined. V shed 3 bases and J shed 7 bases, with 16 bases lying between them. Germline CDR1 and CDR2: KGHSH and LQKENI. The CDR3 contains 14 residues. This CDR3 reads CASSPTEGATEQYF. The CDR3 nucleotides are TGTGCCAGCTCACCTACGGAAGGAGCGACGGAGCAGTACTTC.

V usage is TRBV25-1 and J usage is TRBJ2-5; tentatively, D is TRBD1 (5 bases). This CDR3 has 15 amino acids. In germline, CDR1 is MGHDK, CDR2 SYGVNS. V dropped 6 bases and J dropped 4 bases, with 18 bases sitting between them. DNA of the CDR3: TGTGCCAGCAGCGACCGACCCGACAGTAGAGAGACCCAGTACTTC. Its protein is CASSDRPDSRETQYF.

This chain uses TRBV28 with TRBJ1-2, with 9 bases lining up with TRBD1. J gave up 3 bases and V 6 bases, and 20 bases lay outside the gene matches. CDR1 is MDHEN, CDR2 SYDVKM, per germline. This CDR3 is 19 amino acids long. Here the CDR3 DNA reads TGTGCCAGCAGGCTTAACGGGGTACTACAGGGGGCGGACGACTATGGCTACACCTTC. This gives the protein CASRLNGVLQGADDYGYTF.

Written as DNA, the CDR3 is TGTGCCAGCAGTTTGCTCGCAGGGGGCACTGAAGCTTTCTTT. It codes for CASSLLAGGTEAFF. J is TRBJ1-1 and V is TRBV27, with 7 bases matching TRBD1. Germline CDR1 MNHEY, CDR2 SMNVEV (reference sequence). With V trimmed by 3 bases and J by 4 bases, 5 bases remained unmatched. The length of the CDR3 is 14 residues.

The rearrangement uses TRBV9 and TRBJ2-1, with 8 bases lining up with TRBD2. The trim removed 3 bases at V and 6 bases at J, leaving 8 bases unmatched. Germline V gives CDR1 SGDLS, CDR2 YYNGEE. CDR3 length equals 15 residues. The CDR3 protein is CASSAGRAGFNEQFF. Here the CDR3 DNA reads TGTGCCAGCAGCGCCGGGAGGGCCGGGTTCAATGAGCAGTTCTTC.

The J gene is TRBJ2-2, the V gene TRBV9; maybe TRBD1 (6 bases). Looked up from germline, CDR1 is SGDLS and CDR2 is YYNGEE. Trimming shortened V by 1 base and J by 6 bases, and 19 bases separated the two germline ends. The CDR3 length is 17 residues. The CDR3 DNA reads as TGTGCCAGCAGCGTATTCGTGGCAGGGGATATATCCGGGGAGCTGTTTTTT. This codes for CASSVFVAGDISGELFF.

The chain is built from TRBV9 and TRBJ2-1, with D possibly matching TRBD1 (6 bases). Germline CDR1 is SGDLS and CDR2 is YYNGEE. Between the trimmed V and J ends, which lost 1 base and 2 bases, there was a span of 10 bases. The length of the CDR3 is 15 residues. This CDR3 reads CASSVTQGPYNEQFF. In nucleotides, the CDR3 is TGTGCCAGCAGCGTAACACAGGGCCCCTACAATGAGCAGTTCTTC.

About this clone: The same CDR3 arises from other DNA sequences in this sample as well. The rearrangement uses TRBV7-9 and TRBJ2-3; 7 bases fit TRBD1. The CDR3 has 15 residues. Germline V gene sequence: CDR1 SEHNR, CDR2 FQNEAQ (reference sequence). J lost 2 bases, V lost 5 bases, and 7 bases had no gene match. This CDR3 is CASSPRDRDTDTQYF. As DNA, the CDR3 is TGTGCCAGCAGCCCCCGGGACAGAGACACAGATACGCAGTATTTT.

The chain carries TRBV18 and TRBJ2-1; 11 bases agree with TRBD2. CDR3 size: 15 residues. In germline, CDR1 is KGHSH, CDR2 LQKENI. Unmatched junction bases numbered 6, after V lost 1 base and J lost 10 bases. In nucleotides, the CDR3 is TGTGCCAGCTCACCACTAGCGGGAGGGCCCAGGGAGCAGTTCTTC. It is translated as CASSPLAGGPREQFF.

J is TRBJ2-7 and V is TRBV30, with 8 bases lining up with TRBD2. This CDR3 comprises 15 residues. Unmatched junction bases numbered 9, after V lost 1 base and J lost 4 bases. Germline CDR1 reads GTSNPN; CDR2 reads SVGIG (reference sequence). The CDR3 coding sequence is TGTGCCTGGAGTGGTCCGGGGGGGAATCGATACGAGCAGTACTTC. It yields the protein CAWSGPGGNRYEQYF.

This chain connects TRBV5-4 to TRBJ2-3, with 14 bases aligning to TRBD2. The germline V gene has CDR1 SGHNT and CDR2 YYREEE (reference sequence). The J segment lost 9 bases and the V segment lost 4 bases, leaving 7 bases of the junction unmatched. The CDR3 spans 15 residues. The CDR3 DNA reads as TGTGCCAGCAGCACAGGGACTAGCGGGAGTAAGACGCAGTATTTT. Encoded protein: CASSTGTSGSKTQYF. Combining the CDR3 with reference TRBV5-4 and TRBJ2-3 gives the whole variable domain ETGVTQSPTHLIKTRGQQVTLRCSSQSGHNTVSWYQQALGQGPQFIFQYYREEENGRGNFPPRFSGLQFPNYSSELNVNALELDDSALYLCASSTGTSGSKTQYFGPGTRLTVL.

The rearrangement joins TRBV28 to TRBJ2-7; the D is unclear. Trimming pared 2 bases from V and 0 bases from J, leaving 8 bases between. The CDR3 has 14 residues. CDR1 is MDHEN and CDR2 is SYDVKM in the germline V gene. The CDR3, as DNA: TGTGCCAGCAGTTTAACCCAGGACTCCTACGAGCAGTACTTC. This codes for CASSLTQDSYEQYF.

This chain uses TRBV7-9 with TRBJ2-7; a weak D match, TRBD2 (6 bases). CDR1 is SEHNR, CDR2 FQNEAQ, per germline (reference sequence). Deletions cut 4 bases from V and 5 bases from J, with 15 bases between. This CDR3 region has 14 residues. Here the CDR3 DNA reads TGTGCCAGCAGCTCCCGACAGCGGGTCAACGAGCAGTACTTC. Translated: CASSSRQRVNEQYF.

The chain employs TRBV27 and TRBJ2-3; D gene unclear. Deletions cut 7 bases from V and 0 bases from J, with 2 bases between. This CDR3 comprises 11 residues. CDR1 is MNHEY and CDR2 is SMNVEV in the germline V gene (reference sequence). The CDR3 protein is CASTSTDTQYF. The CDR3 nucleotides read TGTGCCAGCACAAGCACAGATACGCAGTATTTT.

J is TRBJ1-1 and V is TRBV30; 8 bases match TRBD1. The junction had 5 bases not matched to a gene; V was cut back by 4 bases and J by 4 bases. CDR3 length equals 13 residues. Germline V CDR1 and CDR2: GTSNPN, SVGIG (reference sequence). Written as DNA, the CDR3 is TGTGCCTGGAATGACAGGGGTAGCACTGAAGCTTTCTTT. It is translated as CAWNDRGSTEAFF. Using reference TRBV30 and TRBJ1-1 for the parts outside the CDR3, the full variable domain is SQTIHQWPATLVQPVGSPLSLECTVEGTSNPNLYWYRQAAGRGLQLLFYSVGIGQISSEVPQNLSASRPQDRQFILSSKKLLLSDSGFYLCAWNDRGSTEAFFGQGTRLTVV.

The chain carries TRBV7-8 and TRBJ2-5; D unresolved. Germline V CDR1 and CDR2: SGHVS, FQNEAQ. The CDR3 is 13 amino acids. V gave up 2 bases and J gave up 5 bases, with 9 bases separating them. The CDR3 DNA is TGTGCCAGCAGCTTACTAGTTTCGGAGACCCAGTACTTC. This gives the protein CASSLLVSETQYF.

The chain recombines TRBV6-5 with TRBJ1-1; maybe TRBD1 (6 bases). Per germline, CDR1 MNHEY and CDR2 SVGAGI. CDR3 length equals 14 residues. Trimming pared 7 bases from V and 5 bases from J, leaving 17 bases between. The chain's CDR3 is CASNSMSGVTEAFF. Here the CDR3 DNA reads TGTGCCAGCAATTCCATGTCAGGGGTAACTGAAGCTTTCTTT.